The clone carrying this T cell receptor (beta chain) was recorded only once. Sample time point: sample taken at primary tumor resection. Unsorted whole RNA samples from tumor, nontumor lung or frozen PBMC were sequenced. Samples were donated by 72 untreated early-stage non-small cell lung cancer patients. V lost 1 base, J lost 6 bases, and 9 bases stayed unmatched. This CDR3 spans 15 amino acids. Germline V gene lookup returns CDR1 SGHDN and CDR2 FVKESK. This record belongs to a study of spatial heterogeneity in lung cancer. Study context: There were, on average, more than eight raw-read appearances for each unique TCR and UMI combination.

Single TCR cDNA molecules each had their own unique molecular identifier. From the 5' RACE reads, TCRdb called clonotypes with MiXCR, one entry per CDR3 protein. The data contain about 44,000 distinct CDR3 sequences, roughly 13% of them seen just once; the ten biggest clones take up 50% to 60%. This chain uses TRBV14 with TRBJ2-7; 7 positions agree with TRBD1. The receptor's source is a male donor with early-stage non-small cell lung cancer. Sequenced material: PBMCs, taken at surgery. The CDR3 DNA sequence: TGTGCCAGCAGCCAAGTCTCCCCTACAGGGGTCGAGCAGTACTTC. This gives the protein CASSQVSPTGVEQYF.